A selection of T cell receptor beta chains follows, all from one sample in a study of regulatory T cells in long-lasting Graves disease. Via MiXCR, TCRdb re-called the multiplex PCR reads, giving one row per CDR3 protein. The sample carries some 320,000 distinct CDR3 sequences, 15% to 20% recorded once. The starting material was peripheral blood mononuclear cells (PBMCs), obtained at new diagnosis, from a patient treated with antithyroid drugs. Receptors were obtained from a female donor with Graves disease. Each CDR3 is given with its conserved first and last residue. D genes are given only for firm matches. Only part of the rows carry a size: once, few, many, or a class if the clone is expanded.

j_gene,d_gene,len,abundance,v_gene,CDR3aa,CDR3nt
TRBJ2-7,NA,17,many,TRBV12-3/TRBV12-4,CASSLGLGEPPVGEQYF,TGTGCCAGCAGTTTGGGGCTGGGGGAGCCCCCGGTGGGGGAGCAGTACTTC
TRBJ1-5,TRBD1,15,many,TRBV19,CASTLGQGDYQPQHF,TGTGCCAGTACCCTCGGACAGGGGGATTATCAGCCCCAGCATTTT
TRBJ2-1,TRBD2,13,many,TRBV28,CASTLAGAHEQFF,TGTGCCAGCACCTTAGCGGGAGCCCATGAGCAGTTCTTC
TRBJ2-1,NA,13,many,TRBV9,CASSPLVDHEQFF,TGTGCCAGCAGCCCCCTCGTGGACCATGAGCAGTTCTTC
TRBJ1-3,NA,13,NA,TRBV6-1,CATRLSSGNTIYF,TGTGCCACCAGACTGAGCTCTGGAAACACCATATATTTT
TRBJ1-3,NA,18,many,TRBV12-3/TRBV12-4,CASSFLVGGVGSGNTIYF,TGTGCCAGCAGTTTCTTGGTGGGGGGGGTAGGCTCTGGAAACACCATATATTTT
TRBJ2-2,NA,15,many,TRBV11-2,CASSLQGIDTGELFF,TGTGCCAGCAGTCTCCAGGGGATCGACACCGGGGAGCTGTTTTTT
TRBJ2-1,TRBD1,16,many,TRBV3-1,CASSTRTGYIDNEQFF,TGTGCCAGCAGCACACGGACAGGGTATATCGACAATGAGCAGTTCTTC
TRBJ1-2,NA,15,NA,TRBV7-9,CASSLAPADNYGYTF,TGTGCCAGCAGCTTAGCGCCGGCCGATAACTATGGCTACACCTTC
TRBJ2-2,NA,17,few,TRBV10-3,CAISESRARANTGELFF,TGTGCCATCAGTGAGTCACGTGCTAGAGCGAACACCGGGGAGCTGTTTTTT
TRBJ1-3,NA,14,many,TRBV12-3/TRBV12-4,CASNKGLSGNTIYF,TGTGCCAGCAATAAAGGTCTCTCTGGAAACACCATATATTTT
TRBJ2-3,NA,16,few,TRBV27,CASSLFPSRSTDTQYF,TGTGCCAGCAGTTTATTTCCTAGCCGGAGCACAGATACGCAGTATTTT
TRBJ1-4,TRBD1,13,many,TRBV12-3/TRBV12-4,CASRGTGGEKLFF,TGTGCCAGCAGAGGGACAGGGGGCGAAAAACTGTTTTTT
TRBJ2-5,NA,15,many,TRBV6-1,CASSEVWRYQETQYF,TGTGCCAGCAGTGAAGTCTGGCGGTACCAAGAGACCCAGTACTTC
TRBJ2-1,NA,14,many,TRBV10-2,CASAPAALGNEQFF,TGCGCCAGCGCCCCTGCGGCTTTGGGCAATGAGCAGTTCTTC
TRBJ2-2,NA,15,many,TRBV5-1,CASTIGLTNTGELFF,TGCGCCAGCACAATAGGGCTAACCAACACCGGGGAGCTGTTTTTT
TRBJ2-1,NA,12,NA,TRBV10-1,CASSYKNNEQFF,TGCGCCAGCAGTTACAAAAACAATGAGCAGTTCTTC
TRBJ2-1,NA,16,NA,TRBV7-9,CASSQRWDKTYNEQFF,TGTGCCAGCAGCCAACGATGGGACAAAACCTACAATGAGCAGTTCTTC
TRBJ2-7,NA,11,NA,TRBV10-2,CASSGLPEQYF,TGCGCCAGCAGTGGACTTCCAGAGCAGTACTTC
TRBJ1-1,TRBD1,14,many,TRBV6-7,CASSAGQGDTEAFF,TGTGCCAGCAGTGCGGGACAGGGAGACACTGAAGCTTTCTTT
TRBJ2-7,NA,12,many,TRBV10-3,CAILRETYEQYF,TGTGCCATCCTTAGGGAGACCTACGAGCAGTACTTC
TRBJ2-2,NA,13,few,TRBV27,CASSFSGTGELFF,TGTGCCAGCAGTTTCTCGGGCACCGGGGAGCTGTTTTTT
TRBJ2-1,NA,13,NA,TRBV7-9,CASSLALGVEQFF,TGTGCCAGCAGCTTAGCGCTCGGGGTTGAGCAGTTCTTC
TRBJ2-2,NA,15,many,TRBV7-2,CASSQRAVNTGELFF,TGTGCCAGCAGCCAGAGGGCAGTGAACACCGGGGAGCTGTTTTTT
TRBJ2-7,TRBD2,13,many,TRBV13,CASRSGLAHEQYF,TGTGCCAGCAGGTCCGGACTAGCCCACGAGCAGTACTTC
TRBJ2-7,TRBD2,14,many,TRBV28,CASSSTSGRGEQYF,TGTGCCAGCAGTTCCACTAGCGGGAGGGGCGAGCAGTACTTC
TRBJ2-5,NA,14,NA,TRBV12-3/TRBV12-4,CASSLFGQIETQYF,TGTGCCAGCAGTCTTTTCGGGCAGATAGAGACCCAGTACTTC
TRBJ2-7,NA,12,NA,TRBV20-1,CSARDRSYEQYF,TGCAGTGCTAGAGACAGGAGCTACGAGCAGTACTTC
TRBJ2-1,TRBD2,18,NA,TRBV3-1,CASSQSGGPASSYNEQFF,TGTGCCAGCAGCCAATCGGGAGGGCCGGCAAGCTCCTACAATGAGCAGTTCTTC
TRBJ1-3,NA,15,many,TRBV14,CASSQAPLGGNTIYF,TGTGCCAGCAGCCAAGCTCCACTGGGAGGAAACACCATATATTTT
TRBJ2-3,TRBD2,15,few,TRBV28,CATTLAGDITDTQYF,TGTGCCACCACCTTAGCGGGAGATATCACAGATACGCAGTATTTT
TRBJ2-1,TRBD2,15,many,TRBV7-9,CASSRAAGGRGEQFF,TGTGCCAGCAGCCGAGCCGCGGGAGGGCGTGGAGAGCAGTTCTTC